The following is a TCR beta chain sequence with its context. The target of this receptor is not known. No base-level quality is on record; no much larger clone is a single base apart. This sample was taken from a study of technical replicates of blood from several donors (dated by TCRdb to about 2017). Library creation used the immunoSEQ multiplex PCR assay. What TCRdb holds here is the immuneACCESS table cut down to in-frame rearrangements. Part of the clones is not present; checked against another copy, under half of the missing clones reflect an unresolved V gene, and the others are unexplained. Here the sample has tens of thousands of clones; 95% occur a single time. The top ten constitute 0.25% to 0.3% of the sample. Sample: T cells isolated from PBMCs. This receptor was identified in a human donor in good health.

The CDR3 loop reads CASRREGDEQFF. The base sequence is TGTGCCAGCAGGAGGGAGGGGGATGAGCAGTTCTTC. The chain is encoded by TRBV2 joined to TRBJ2-1; a weak D assignment points to TRBD2 (7 bases agree). CDR1 and CDR2, looked up from the germline V gene, are SNHLY and FYNNEI. The junction shows trimming of 6 bases on V and 8 bases on J, plus 11 bases between the germline ends. Measured from the cysteine to the phenylalanine, the CDR3 is 12 residues long. The entry retains the CDR3 DNA only, 36 bases that are in frame from base 1.